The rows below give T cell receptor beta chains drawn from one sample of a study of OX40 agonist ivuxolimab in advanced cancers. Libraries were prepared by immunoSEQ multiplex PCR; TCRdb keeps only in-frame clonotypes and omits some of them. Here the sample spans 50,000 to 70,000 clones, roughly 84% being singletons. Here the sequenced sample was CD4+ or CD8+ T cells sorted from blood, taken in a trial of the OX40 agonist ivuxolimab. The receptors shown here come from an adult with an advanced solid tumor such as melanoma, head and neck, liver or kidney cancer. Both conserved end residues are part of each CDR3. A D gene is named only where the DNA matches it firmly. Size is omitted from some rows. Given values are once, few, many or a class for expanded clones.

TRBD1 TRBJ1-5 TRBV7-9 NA TGTGCCAGCAGCTTAACGGGACAGGGGAATCAGCCCCAGCATTTT CASSLTGQGNQPQHF
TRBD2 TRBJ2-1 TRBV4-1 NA TGCGCCAGCAGTTGGAGCGGGAGGGCCTACAATGAGCAGTTCTTC CASSWSGRAYNEQFF
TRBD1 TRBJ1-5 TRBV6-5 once TGTGCCAGCTGCAGGGGGCCAAATCAGCCCCAGCATTTT CASCRGPNQPQHF
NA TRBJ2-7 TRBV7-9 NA TGTGCCAGCAGCCCTTGGACCGACTACGAGCAGTACTTC CASSPWTDYEQYF
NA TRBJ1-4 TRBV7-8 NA TGTGCCAGCAGCTTAGAGGGGGGGGCCGGGACGGCGTTTTTT CASSLEGGAGTAFF
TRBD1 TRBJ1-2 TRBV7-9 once TGTGCCAGCAGCTCCAGAGGGGGCGGCTACACCTTC CASSSRGGGYTF
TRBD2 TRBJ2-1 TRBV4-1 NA TGCGCCAGCAGCCAACTTTGGGGACTAGCGGACCAATATGAGCAGTTCTTC CASSQLWGLADQYEQFF
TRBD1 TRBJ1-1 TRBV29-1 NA TGCAGCGTTACGGACAGGCACTGGACTGAAGCTTTCTTT CSVTDRHWTEAFF
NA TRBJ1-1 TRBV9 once TGTGCCAGCAGCGTAGACGCCAGGTCGGATGCTTTCTTT CASSVDARSDAFF
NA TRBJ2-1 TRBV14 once TGTGCCAGCAGCCGCATTAGCTCCTACAATGAGCAGTTCTTC CASSRISSYNEQFF
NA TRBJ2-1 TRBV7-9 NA TGTGCCAGCAGCCCGCGGGGCGGGATGTACAATGAGCAGTTCTTC CASSPRGGMYNEQFF
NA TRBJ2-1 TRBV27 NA TGTGCCAGCAGTCCGATTAGTAGCGGTAACAATGAGCAGTTCTTC CASSPISSGNNEQFF
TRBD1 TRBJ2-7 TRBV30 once TGTGCCTGGAGTCCATGGGACAGGGGTGTCAACGAGCAGTACTTC CAWSPWDRGVNEQYF
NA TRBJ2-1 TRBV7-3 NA TGTGCCAGCAGCCCGGGGGGCACCTCCTACAATGAGCAGTTCTTC CASSPGGTSYNEQFF
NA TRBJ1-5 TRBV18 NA TGTGCCAGCTCAGCCACAGGGTCCAATCAGCCCCAGCATTTT CASSATGSNQPQHF